This T cell receptor beta chain was captured in a study of cytomegalovirus exposure and HLA in healthy donors. At the time of sampling, donors were nominally healthy, though unrecorded immune exposures were likely. General study findings and limits: When the data were analyzed later, several of the most significant clusters appeared to be linked to common viral pathogens.

In its sample, this clone was seen a few times. What it binds is unknown. In the PCR, 60 Vbeta and 13 Jbeta primers were used. Sequencing was performed with immunoSEQ multiplex PCR; in TCRdb, only in-frame clones are kept and a portion is missing. The sample holds roughly 150,000 clones; 65% to 80% are singletons and the top ten take about 13%. Germline values: CDR1 SNHLY, CDR2 FYNNEI. There are 14 residues in the CDR3. V lost 3 bases and J 10 bases, leaving 13 bases between the germline ends. This chain connects TRBV2 to TRBJ1-6; possible D gene TRBD1, 6 bases. The sample comprised PBMCs. The sequence came from a man aged 35 to 55 in good health and CMV-seropositive. The CDR3 spells CASSEQGFGSPLHF. CDR3 coding DNA: TGTGCCAGCAGTGAGCAGGGGTTTGGATCACCCCTCCACTTT.